This T cell receptor (beta chain) was found in a study of blood T cell repertoires in COVID-19. Overall study context: Sources were T cells, B-cell-depleted T cells, or PBMCs; the material itself was cDNA or gDNA.

Original handling: For nucleated cells, counts were estimated from reference gene primer amplification. Produced via immunoSEQ multiplex PCR; TCRdb's table is partial and in-frame only. Clone size and the V and J calls come from that table; the DNA yielded D and trimming. The repertoire holds over 200,000 clones, with approximately 83% as singletons. V dropped 0 bases and J dropped 6; count of bases not matched to a gene: 2. The CDR3 has 14 amino acids. Germline V gene data show CDR1 as SGHDT and CDR2 as YYEEEE. The V and J genes are TRBV5-6 and TRBJ2-2, with 7 bases lining up with TRBD2. The receptor was isolated from a man aged 45-60 years with active or convalescent COVID-19. Input material: peripheral blood. CDR3 in DNA: TGTGCCAGCAGCTTGGGACTAGCTCCCGGGGAGCTGTTTTTT. This translates into CASSLGLAPGELFF.